Below are 27 T cell receptor beta chains sequenced from a single sample in a study of CD8+ T cells in alopecia areata. This sample's treatment: oral pan-JAK inhibitor, 5-10 mg twice daily. cDNA prepared by RNA extraction and subsequent reverse transcription served as the template for sequencing. Data came from immunoSEQ multiplex PCR; TCRdb stores just in-frame clones and leaves some out. The table has around 270,000 clones, roughly 50% seen once. Sequencing was performed on CD4+ T cells sorted from blood, taken at week 24, from a patient treated with tofacitinib. These receptors originate from a human donor with alopecia areata.

Only one count was recorded for this clone. CDR3 sequence: CASSEVYSSGANVLTF. For the CDR3, the DNA is TGTGCCAGCTCAGAAGTGTATAGCTCTGGGGCCAACGTCCTGACTTTC. This chain joins TRBV18 and TRBJ2-6; D remains ambiguous. CDR3 length equals 16 residues. Germline V gives CDR1 KGHSH, CDR2 LQKENI. V dropped 5 bases and J dropped 0 bases, with 11 bases sitting between them.

The chain combines TRBV7-3 with TRBJ1-6; D not resolved. Germline CDR1 and CDR2: SGHTA and FQGTGA. This CDR3 has 12 residues. Trimming removed 4 bases at V and 8 bases at J, with 6 bases between. The DNA of the CDR3 is TGTGCCAGCAGCTCAGGCCATTCACCCCTCCACTTT. This gives the protein CASSSGHSPLHF.

The chain combines TRBV19 with TRBJ1-2; possible D gene TRBD1, 6 bases. Per germline, CDR1 LNHDA and CDR2 SQIVND (reference sequence). The CDR3 covers 13 residues. The V end lost 4 bases, the J end lost 8 bases, and 14 bases lay between the germline ends. CDR3 nucleotides: TGTGCCAGTAGTAGGTACAGGGATTACGGCTACACCTTC. Protein sequence: CASSRYRDYGYTF.

This clone is a singleton in its sample. The V call is TRBV29-1, the J call TRBJ1-1, with D perhaps matching TRBD1 (5 bases). Looked up from germline, CDR1 is SQVTM and CDR2 is ANQGSEA. V was cut by 6 bases and J by 2 bases, with 13 bases left in between. CDR3 length: 13 amino acids. The DNA of the CDR3 is TGCAGCGTGCGTACAGGTCCTAACACTGAAGCTTTCTTT. This gives the protein CSVRTGPNTEAFF.

This clone was detected only a few times. The V call is TRBV6-5, the J call TRBJ1-5, with a possible D match to TRBD1 (6 bases). The CDR3 is 13 amino acids. The V end was cut by 5 bases, the J end by 7 bases, with 12 bases between. The V gene's germline CDR1 is MNHEY and CDR2 SVGAGI. CDR3 nucleotide sequence: TGTGCCAGCAGTACGACAGGTGGCCAGCCCCAGCATTTT. It codes for CASSTTGGQPQHF.

V is TRBV5-1 and J is TRBJ2-1; 8 nucleotides match TRBD1. Losses at the gene ends were 1 base for V and 9 bases for J; bases not matched to a gene: 9. The germline V gene has CDR1 SGHRS and CDR2 YFSETQ. This CDR3 region has 15 residues. CDR3 amino acids: CASSLSGQGKGEQFF. In nucleotides, the CDR3 is TGCGCCAGCAGCTTGAGTGGACAGGGTAAGGGTGAGCAGTTCTTC. Using reference TRBV5-1 and TRBJ2-1 for the parts outside the CDR3, the full variable domain is KAGVTQTPRYLIKTRGQQVTLSCSPISGHRSVSWYQQTPGQGLQFLFEYFSETQRNKGNFPGRFSGRQFSNSRSEMNVSTLELGDSALYLCASSLSGQGKGEQFFGPGTRLTVL.

A word on this clone: Other DNA sequences of this sample code for an identical CDR3. The chain combines TRBV9 with TRBJ2-3; D unresolved. The germline gives CDR1 SGDLS, CDR2 YYNGEE. V was cut by 2 bases and J by 1 base, with 5 bases left in between. The CDR3 totals 13 residues. DNA of the CDR3: TGTGCCAGCAGCGTCGAGGGCACAGATACGCAGTATTTT. Its protein product is CASSVEGTDTQYF.

The genes are TRBV5-4 and TRBJ2-3, with D maybe TRBD2 (6 bases). Trimming left V 4 bases short and J 2 bases short, with 17 bases between. The CDR3 contains 16 residues. Germline V gives CDR1 SGHNT, CDR2 YYREEE (reference sequence). CDR3 in DNA: TGTGCCAGCAGCCCCAGGTGGTCGGGAGACACAGATACGCAGTATTTT. This translates into CASSPRWSGDTDTQYF.

This clone has just a few counts. This sequence joins TRBV25-1 and TRBJ2-7, with 9 bases matching TRBD1. The CDR3 extends over 13 amino acids. The V gene's germline CDR1 is MGHDK and CDR2 SYGVNS. The ends lost 9 bases at V and 9 bases at J; junction bases unmatched: 12. Written as DNA, the CDR3 is TGTGCCAGTACCGGGACAGGGCCAGTAGGGCAGTACTTC. The encoded protein is CASTGTGPVGQYF.

This clone was observed a few times. The chain uses TRBV25-1 and TRBJ2-2, with unresolved D. The germline V gene has CDR1 MGHDK and CDR2 SYGVNS. This CDR3 spans 14 amino acids. V was clipped by 6 bases and J by 4 bases, with 12 bases between them. CDR3 coding DNA: TGTGCCAGCAGGACTGCCTTGAGCACCGGGGAGCTGTTTTTT. Its protein product is CASRTALSTGELFF.

This chain links TRBV7-9 with TRBJ1-6, with 9 bases identical to TRBD1. CDR1 SEHNR and CDR2 FQNEAQ come from the germline V gene (reference sequence). The V gene end was trimmed by 5 bases and the J gene end by 10 bases; junction bases not matched to a gene: 9. The CDR3 is 15 residues long. The CDR3 spells CASSEDRGTGSPLHF. The CDR3 DNA sequence: TGTGCCAGCAGCGAAGACAGGGGGACAGGGTCACCCCTCCACTTT.

The sample holds one count of this clone. The chain employs TRBV2 and TRBJ2-7; unclear D gene. Germline values: CDR1 SNHLY, CDR2 FYNNEI. V gave up 2 bases and J gave up 1 base, with 9 bases separating them. The CDR3 spans 14 residues. The CDR3 is CASSEMGGSYEQYF. CDR3 nucleotide sequence: TGTGCCAGCAGTGAAATGGGCGGTTCCTACGAGCAGTACTTC.

The CDR3 coding sequence is TGTGCCAGCAGCGTTCGTCCGGGGGCCTACGAGCAGTACTTC. It translates to CASSVRPGAYEQYF. The J gene is TRBJ2-7, the V gene TRBV9, with D perhaps TRBD2 (6 bases). The germline CDR1 and CDR2 sequences are SGDLS and YYNGEE. The length of the CDR3 is 14 residues. V lost 2 bases to trimming and J lost 2 bases, with 11 bases between them. Combining the CDR3 with reference TRBV9 and TRBJ2-7 gives the whole variable domain DSGVTQTPKHLITATGQRVTLRCSPRSGDLSVYWYQQSLDQGLQFLIQYYNGEERAKGNILERFSAQQFPDLHSELNLSSLELGDSALYFCASSVRPGAYEQYFGPGTRLTVT.

This chain connects TRBV6-5 to TRBJ1-1, with D unclear. The V end lost 2 bases, the J end lost 3 bases, and 7 bases lay between the germline ends. The CDR3 has 13 residues. The germline gives CDR1 MNHEY, CDR2 SVGAGI. The CDR3 loop is CASSYEGYTEAFF. CDR3 in DNA: TGTGCCAGCAGTTACGAGGGATACACTGAAGCTTTCTTT.

This clone was picked up one time. V and J are TRBV30 and TRBJ2-7, with 8 nucleotides matching TRBD2. Losses at the gene ends were 3 bases for V and 9 bases for J; bases not matched to a gene: 10. The CDR3 length is 13 residues. Germline-derived CDR1 and CDR2 are GTSNPN and SVGIG (reference sequence). CDR3: CAWRPKGAGGQYF. CDR3 in DNA: TGTGCCTGGAGACCAAAAGGCGCGGGAGGGCAGTACTTC.

This clone was picked up a small number of times. Other DNA variants within this sample encode the same CDR3. The rearrangement links TRBV29-1 to TRBJ2-3, with 7 bases identical to TRBD2. Trimming removed 3 bases from V and 1 base from J; junction bases left unmatched: 1. CDR1 is SQVTM, CDR2 ANQGSEA, per germline. The CDR3 contains 13 residues. The chain's CDR3 is CSVDRGGTDTQYF. As DNA, the CDR3 is TGCAGCGTTGACCGGGGGGGCACAGATACGCAGTATTTT.

The chain is built from TRBV30 and TRBJ2-5, with a tentative D call TRBD2 (6 bases). Germline CDR1 and CDR2: GTSNPN and SVGIG (reference sequence). The length of the CDR3 is 13 residues. Trimming pared 5 bases from V and 5 bases from J, leaving 15 bases between. CDR3 sequence reads: CAWDRGVRETQYF. For the CDR3, the DNA is TGTGCCTGGGACCGCGGGGTGCGGGAGACCCAGTACTTC. Looking up the rest from reference TRBV30 and TRBJ2-5 gives the full variable domain: SQTIHQWPATLVQPVGSPLSLECTVEGTSNPNLYWYRQAAGRGLQLLFYSVGIGQISSEVPQNLSASRPQDRQFILSSKKLLLSDSGFYLCAWDRGVRETQYFGPGTRLLVL.

The chain links TRBV15 to TRBJ2-2; 8 bases map to TRBD2. The V gene's germline CDR1 is LNHNV and CDR2 YYDKDF (reference sequence). J gave up 6 bases and V 0 bases, and 18 bases lay outside the gene matches. The CDR3 is 20 amino acids. The chain's CDR3 is CATSRDLGVNGLASPGELFF. For the CDR3, the DNA is TGTGCCACCAGCAGAGACCTGGGGGTGAATGGACTAGCTTCCCCCGGGGAGCTGTTTTTT.

This clone was seen a handful of times. Distinct nucleotide sequences in the sample also encode this CDR3. The chain combines TRBV5-1 with TRBJ2-5; weak D call: TRBD2 (6 bases). The CDR3 covers 13 residues. The V and J ends lost 2 bases and 2 bases respectively, with 7 bases between them. Per germline, CDR1 SGHRS and CDR2 YFSETQ. The CDR3 DNA follows: TGCGCCAGCAGCTTCCGGGGGCAAGAGACCCAGTACTTC. This sequence encodes CASSFRGQETQYF.

This clone was detected only a few times. CDR3 nucleotide sequence: TGTGCCAGCAGCATGCTGGGACAAGGAAGCACCGGGGAGCTGTTTTTT. It codes for CASSMLGQGSTGELFF. The gene calls are TRBV5-6 and TRBJ2-2; TRBD1 is a possible D gene (6 bases). The germline V and J ends were trimmed by 4 bases and 4 bases, with 17 bases remaining between them. The CDR3 is made up of 16 amino acids. CDR1 SGHDT and CDR2 YYEEEE come from the germline V gene.

The V and J genes are TRBV30 and TRBJ1-1; TRBD1 aligns across 10 bases. The trim removed 5 bases at V and 4 bases at J, leaving 10 bases unmatched. The CDR3 runs to 15 residues. Per germline, CDR1 GTSNPN and CDR2 SVGIG (reference sequence). CDR3 residues: CAWARDRGRITEAFF. CDR3 sequence (DNA): TGTGCCTGGGCCCGGGACAGGGGTAGGATCACTGAAGCTTTCTTT.

About this clone: This sample includes further DNA sequences coding for the same CDR3. V and J are TRBV29-1 and TRBJ1-1; D unclear. Germline V gene sequence: CDR1 SQVTM, CDR2 ANQGSEA. Trimming pared 6 bases from V and 3 bases from J, leaving 5 bases between. The CDR3 covers 10 residues. In DNA, the CDR3 is TGCAGCGTGGCGGACACTGAAGCTTTCTTT. Translation gives CSVADTEAFF.

This chain connects TRBV28 to TRBJ2-7; TRBD1 aligns across 8 bases. The V segment lost 8 bases and the J segment 3 bases; nucleotides outside the gene matches: 9. The CDR3 length is 14 residues. From germline, CDR1 is MDHEN and CDR2 SYDVKM. DNA of the CDR3: TGTGCCAGCCGAGACAGGGGACGTAACTACGAGCAGTACTTC. Protein: CASRDRGRNYEQYF.

This clone was observed a few times. The rearrangement joins TRBV5-6 to TRBJ1-6, with D hard to call. Germline V gene data show CDR1 as SGHDT and CDR2 as YYEEEE. The CDR3 extends over 13 amino acids. V was clipped by 4 bases and J by 9 bases, with 11 bases between them. The CDR3 DNA reads as TGTGCCAGCAGCGACAAGACCGGTTCACCCCTCCACTTT. It codes for CASSDKTGSPLHF.

The DNA for the CDR3 is TGCGCCAGCAGCTCAGGGGGCGACGAGCAGTACTTC. It translates to CASSSGGDEQYF. The chain is built from TRBV5-1 and TRBJ2-5, with 8 bases aligning to TRBD1. The J call is uncertain, as TRBJ2-7 better fits the DNA end. The CDR3 has 12 amino acids. CDR1 is SGHRS and CDR2 is YFSETQ in the germline V gene.

This clone was counted between two and nine times. The chain recombines TRBV29-1 with TRBJ2-5; D gene uncertain. This CDR3 has 11 amino acids. Germline CDR1 SQVTM, CDR2 ANQGSEA. Trimming stripped 4 bases from V and 5 bases from J, with 8 bases between. The DNA for the CDR3 is TGCAGCGTTGGTAGTGGCGAGACCCAGTACTTC. Protein: CSVGSGETQYF.

The chain employs TRBV4-2 and TRBJ1-2; 8 bases map to TRBD1. This CDR3 has 11 amino acids. Trimming removed 8 bases from V and 6 bases from J; junction bases left unmatched: 2. Germline CDR1 reads LGHNA; CDR2 reads YNFKEQ. The CDR3 sequence is CASRGQDGYTF. The DNA for the CDR3 is TGTGCCAGCCGGGGACAGGATGGCTACACCTTC.